This TCR beta chain was captured by sequencing in a study of technical replicates of blood from four donors (dated by TCRdb to 2015 to 2018). The library was built by means of the immunoSEQ multiplex PCR assay. Held by TCRdb, this immuneACCESS table contains in-frame sequences only and omits some clones. Under half of the omission traces to an unresolved V gene where checked; the cause of the rest is unknown. The sample table shows about 80,000 clones, and 98% are seen once. 0.15% of the sample belongs to the ten largest clones. A remark on this clone: What antigen it recognizes has not been identified. There are no base qualities to consult, and no much larger clone falls within one base.

V loses 2 bases at its end and J loses 4 bases; junction bases beyond the gene matches: 3. The CDR3 goes from the cysteine to the phenylalanine over 16 residues. The CDR3 DNA has 48 bases and is translated from base 1. CDR1 LGHNA and CDR2 YNFKEQ are derived from the germline V gene. This receptor was taken from a human donor in good health. The sequence is built from TRBV4-2 and TRBJ2-7; 15 junctional bases match TRBD2. Sequences were obtained from T cells isolated from PBMCs. The CDR3 region has the sequence CASSQRTSGGAYEQYF. The DNA sequence is as follows: TGTGCCAGCAGCCAAAGGACTAGCGGGGGGGCGTACGAGCAGTACTTC.